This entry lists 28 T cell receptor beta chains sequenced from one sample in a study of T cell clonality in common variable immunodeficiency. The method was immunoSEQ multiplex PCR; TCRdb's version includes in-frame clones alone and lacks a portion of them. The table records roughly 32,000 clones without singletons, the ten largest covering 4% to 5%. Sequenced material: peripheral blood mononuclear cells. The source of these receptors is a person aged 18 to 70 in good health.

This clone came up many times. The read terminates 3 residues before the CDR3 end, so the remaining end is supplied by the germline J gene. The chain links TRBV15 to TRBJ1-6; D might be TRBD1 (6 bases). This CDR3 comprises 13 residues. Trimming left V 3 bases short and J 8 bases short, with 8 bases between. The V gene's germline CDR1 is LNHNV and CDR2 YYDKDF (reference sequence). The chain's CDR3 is CATSSRGHSPLHF. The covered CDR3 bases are TGTGCCACCAGCAGCAGGGGTCATTCACCC.

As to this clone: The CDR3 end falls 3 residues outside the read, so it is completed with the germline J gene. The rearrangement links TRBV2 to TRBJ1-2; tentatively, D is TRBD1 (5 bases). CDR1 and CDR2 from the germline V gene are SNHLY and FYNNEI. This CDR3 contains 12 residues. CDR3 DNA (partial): TGTGCCAGCAGTGAAATGGGGGGGGGC. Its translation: CASSEMGGG. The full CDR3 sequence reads CASSEMGGGYTF.

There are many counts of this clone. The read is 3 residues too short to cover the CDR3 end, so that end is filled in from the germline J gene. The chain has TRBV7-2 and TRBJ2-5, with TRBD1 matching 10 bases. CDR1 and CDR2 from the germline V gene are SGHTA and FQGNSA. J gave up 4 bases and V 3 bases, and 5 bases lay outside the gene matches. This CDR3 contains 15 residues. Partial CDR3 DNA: TGTGCCAGCAGCTTCGGACAGGGGGGTCGAGAGACC. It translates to CASSFGQGGRET. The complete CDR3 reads CASSFGQGGRETQYF.

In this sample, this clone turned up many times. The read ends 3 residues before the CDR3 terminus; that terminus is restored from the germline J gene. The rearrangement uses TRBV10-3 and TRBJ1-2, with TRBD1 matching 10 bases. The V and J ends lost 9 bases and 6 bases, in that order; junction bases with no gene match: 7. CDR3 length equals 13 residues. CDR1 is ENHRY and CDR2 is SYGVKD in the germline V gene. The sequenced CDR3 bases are TGTGCCATAACTTCCGGGACAGGGGATGGC. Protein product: CAITSGTGDG. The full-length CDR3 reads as CAITSGTGDGYTF.

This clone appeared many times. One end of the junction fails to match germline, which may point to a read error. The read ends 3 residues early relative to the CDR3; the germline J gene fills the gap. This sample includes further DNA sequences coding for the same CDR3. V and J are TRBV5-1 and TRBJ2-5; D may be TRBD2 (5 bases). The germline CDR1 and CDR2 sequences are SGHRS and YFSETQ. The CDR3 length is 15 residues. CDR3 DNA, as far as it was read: TGTGCCAGCAGACCCAATGGAGCGGCACAAGAGACC. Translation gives CASRPNGAAQET. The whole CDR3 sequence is CASRPNGAAQETQYF. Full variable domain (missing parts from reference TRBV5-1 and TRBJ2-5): KAGVTQTPRYLIKTRGQQVTLSCSPISGHRSVSWYQQTPGQGLQFLFEYFSETQRNKGNFPGRFSGRQFSNSRSEMNVSTLELGDSALYLCASRPNGAAQETQYFGPGTRLLVL.

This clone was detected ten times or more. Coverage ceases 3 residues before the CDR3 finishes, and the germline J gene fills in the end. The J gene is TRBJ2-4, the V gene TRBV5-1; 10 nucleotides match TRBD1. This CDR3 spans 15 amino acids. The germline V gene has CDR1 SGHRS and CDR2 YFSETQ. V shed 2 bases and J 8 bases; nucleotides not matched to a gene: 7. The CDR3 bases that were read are TGCGCCAGCAGCTTCGGACAGGGGGAAACGGACATT. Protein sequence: CASSFGQGETDI. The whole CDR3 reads CASSFGQGETDIQYF. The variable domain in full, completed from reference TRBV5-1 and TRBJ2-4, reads KAGVTQTPRYLIKTRGQQVTLSCSPISGHRSVSWYQQTPGQGLQFLFEYFSETQRNKGNFPGRFSGRQFSNSRSEMNVSTLELGDSALYLCASSFGQGETDIQYFGAGTRLSVL.

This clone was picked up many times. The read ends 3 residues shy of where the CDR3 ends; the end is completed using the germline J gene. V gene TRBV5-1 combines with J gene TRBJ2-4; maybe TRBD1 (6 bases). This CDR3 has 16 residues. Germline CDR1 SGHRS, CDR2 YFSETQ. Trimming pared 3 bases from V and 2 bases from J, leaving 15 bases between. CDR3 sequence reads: CASSSQVGAPKNIQYF. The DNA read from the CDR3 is TGCGCCAGCAGCTCCCAGGTGGGGGCGCCCAAAAACATT.

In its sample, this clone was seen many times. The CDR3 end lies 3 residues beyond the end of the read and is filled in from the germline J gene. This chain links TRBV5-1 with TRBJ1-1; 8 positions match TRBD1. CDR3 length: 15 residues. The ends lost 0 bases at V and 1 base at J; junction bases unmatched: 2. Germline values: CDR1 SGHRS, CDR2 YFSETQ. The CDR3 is CASSLDGQGNTEAFF. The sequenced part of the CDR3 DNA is TGCGCCAGCAGCTTGGATGGACAGGGGAACACTGAA.

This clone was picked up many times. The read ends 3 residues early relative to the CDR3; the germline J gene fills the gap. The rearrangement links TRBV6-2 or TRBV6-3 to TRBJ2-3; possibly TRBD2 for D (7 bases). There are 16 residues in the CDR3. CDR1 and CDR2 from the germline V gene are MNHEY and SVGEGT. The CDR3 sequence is CASSYRRGLPQETQYF. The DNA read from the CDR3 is TGTGCCAGCAGTTACCGGCGGGGGCTTCCTCAAGAGACG.

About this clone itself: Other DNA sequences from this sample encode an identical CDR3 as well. The sequenced CDR3 bases are TGTGCCAGCAGCACGAAGAGAAATTGGGGCACG. Translating it yields CASSTKRNWGT. The entire CDR3 reads CASSTKRNWGTIYF. The chain couples TRBV2 to TRBJ1-3; D is possibly TRBD1 (5 bases). Read data end 3 residues before the CDR3 end; the end is taken from the germline J gene. The CDR3 loop spans 14 amino acids. Germline CDR1 and CDR2: SNHLY and FYNNEI.

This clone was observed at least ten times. The CDR3 spells CASRTSGGGEQYF. The DNA read from the CDR3 is TGTGCCAGTAGGACCTCGGGAGGGGGCGAG. The chain combines TRBV19 with TRBJ2-7; 8 nucleotides agree with TRBD2. Coverage ceases 3 residues before the CDR3 finishes, and the germline J gene fills in the end. V shed 6 bases, J shed 6 bases, and the junction held 7 bases outside the gene matches. The CDR3 is 13 amino acids. CDR1 is LNHDA, CDR2 SQIVND, per germline (reference sequence).

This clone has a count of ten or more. Partial CDR3 DNA: TGTGCCAGCAGCTTGGGCAGCTCGAACACTGAA. It is translated as CASSLGSSNTE. The entire CDR3 reads CASSLGSSNTEAFF. The gene calls are TRBV11-3 and TRBJ1-1; unclear D gene. The CDR3 is cut off 3 residues early in the read; its end comes from the germline J gene. The CDR3 is made up of 14 amino acids. Trimming pared 3 bases from V and 1 base from J, leaving 9 bases between. Germline V gene data show CDR1 as SGHNT and CDR2 as YENEEA.

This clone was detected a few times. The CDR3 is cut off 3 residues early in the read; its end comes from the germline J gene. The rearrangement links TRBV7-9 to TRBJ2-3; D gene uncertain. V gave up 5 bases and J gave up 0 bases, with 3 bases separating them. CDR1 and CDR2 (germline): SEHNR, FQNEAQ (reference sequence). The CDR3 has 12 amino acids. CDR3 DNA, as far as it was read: TGTGCCAGCAGCCCTAGCACAGATACG. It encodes CASSPSTDT. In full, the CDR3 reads CASSPSTDTQYF.

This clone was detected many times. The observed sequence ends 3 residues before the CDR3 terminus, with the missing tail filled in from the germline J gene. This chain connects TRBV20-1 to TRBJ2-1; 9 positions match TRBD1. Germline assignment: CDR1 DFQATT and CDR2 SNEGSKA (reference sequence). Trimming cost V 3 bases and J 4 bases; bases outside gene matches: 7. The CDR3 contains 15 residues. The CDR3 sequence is CSARSTGTGYNEQFF. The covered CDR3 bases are TGCAGTGCTAGGTCAACCGGGACAGGGTACAATGAG.

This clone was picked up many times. The CDR3: CSVQTGGAYSNQPQHF. The CDR3 bases that were read are TGCAGCGTTCAGACAGGGGGCGCTTATAGCAATCAGCCC. The rearrangement joins TRBV29-1 to TRBJ1-5; TRBD1 matches 10 bases. Read sequence stops 3 residues before the CDR3 end, and the germline J gene provides the missing end. After removal of 5 bases from V and 0 bases from J, the junction contained 7 bases not matched to a gene. Germline V CDR1 and CDR2: SQVTM, ANQGSEA. The length of the CDR3 is 16 residues.

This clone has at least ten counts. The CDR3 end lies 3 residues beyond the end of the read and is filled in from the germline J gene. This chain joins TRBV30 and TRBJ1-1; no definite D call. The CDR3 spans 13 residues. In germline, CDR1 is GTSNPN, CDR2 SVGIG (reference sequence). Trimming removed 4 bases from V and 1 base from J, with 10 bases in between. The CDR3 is CAWTGVGNTEAFF. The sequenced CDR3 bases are TGTGCCTGGACCGGGGTTGGGAACACTGAA.

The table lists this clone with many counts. The sequenced CDR3 bases are TGCAGTGCTAGGGGCCGGGACAGGGCCGCCACCGGGGAG. Protein sequence: CSARGRDRAATGE. The CDR3, in full, reads CSARGRDRAATGELFF. The gene calls are TRBV20-1 and TRBJ2-2, with 9 bases lining up with TRBD1. Read data end 3 residues before the CDR3 end; the end is taken from the germline J gene. V lost 3 bases to trimming and J lost 4 bases; unmatched junction nucleotides: 9. The length of the CDR3 is 16 residues. Germline CDR1 and CDR2: DFQATT and SNEGSKA (reference sequence).

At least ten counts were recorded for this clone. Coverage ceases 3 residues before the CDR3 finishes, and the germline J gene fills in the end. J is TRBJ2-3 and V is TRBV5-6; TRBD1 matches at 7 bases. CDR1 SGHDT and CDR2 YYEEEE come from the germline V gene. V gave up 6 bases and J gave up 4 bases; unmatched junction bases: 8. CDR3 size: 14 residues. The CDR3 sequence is CASNIQGRADTQYF. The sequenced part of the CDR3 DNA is TGTGCCAGCAACATACAGGGGCGGGCAGATACG.

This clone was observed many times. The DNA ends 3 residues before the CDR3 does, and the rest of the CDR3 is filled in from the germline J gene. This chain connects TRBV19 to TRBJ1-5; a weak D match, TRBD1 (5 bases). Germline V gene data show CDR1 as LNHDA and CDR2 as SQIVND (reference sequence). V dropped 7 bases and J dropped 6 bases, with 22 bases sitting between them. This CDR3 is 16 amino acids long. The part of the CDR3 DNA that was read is TGTGCCAGTAACCGTTACCCAGGGTTTGCGAGTCAGCCC. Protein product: CASNRYPGFASQP. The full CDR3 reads CASNRYPGFASQPQHF. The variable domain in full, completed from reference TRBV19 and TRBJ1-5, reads DGGITQSPKYLFRKEGQNVTLSCEQNLNHDAMYWYRQDPGQGLRLIYYSQIVNDFQKGDIAEGYSVSREKKESFPLTVTSAQKNPTAFYLCASNRYPGFASQPQHFGDGTRLSIL.

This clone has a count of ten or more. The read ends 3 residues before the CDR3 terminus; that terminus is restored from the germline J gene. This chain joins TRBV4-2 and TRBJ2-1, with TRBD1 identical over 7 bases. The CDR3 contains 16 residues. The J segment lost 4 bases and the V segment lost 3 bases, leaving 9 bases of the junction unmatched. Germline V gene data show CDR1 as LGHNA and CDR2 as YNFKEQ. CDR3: CASSHGAGTVYNEQFF. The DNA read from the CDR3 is TGTGCCAGCAGCCATGGTGCCGGGACAGTATACAATGAG.

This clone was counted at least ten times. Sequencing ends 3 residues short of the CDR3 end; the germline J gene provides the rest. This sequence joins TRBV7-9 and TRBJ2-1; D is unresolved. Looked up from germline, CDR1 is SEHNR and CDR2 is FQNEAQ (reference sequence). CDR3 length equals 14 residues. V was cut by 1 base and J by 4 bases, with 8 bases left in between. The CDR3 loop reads CASSLDLSYNEQFF. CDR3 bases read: TGTGCCAGCAGCTTAGATCTATCTTACAATGAG.

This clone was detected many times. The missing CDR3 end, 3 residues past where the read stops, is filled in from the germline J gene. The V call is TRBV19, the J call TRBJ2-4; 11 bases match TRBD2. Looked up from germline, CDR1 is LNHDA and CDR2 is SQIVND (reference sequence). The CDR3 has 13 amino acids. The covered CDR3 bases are TGTGCCAGTAGTGCACTAGCGGGAGAGACT. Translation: CASSALAGET. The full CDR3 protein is CASSALAGETQYF.

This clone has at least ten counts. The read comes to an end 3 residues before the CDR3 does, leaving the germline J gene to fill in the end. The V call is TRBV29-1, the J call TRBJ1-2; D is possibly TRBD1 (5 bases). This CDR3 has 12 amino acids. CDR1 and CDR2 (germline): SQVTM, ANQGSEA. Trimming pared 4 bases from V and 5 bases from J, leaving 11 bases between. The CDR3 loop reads CSVAGVRYGYTF. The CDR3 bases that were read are TGCAGCGTTGCGGGGGTACGTTATGGC. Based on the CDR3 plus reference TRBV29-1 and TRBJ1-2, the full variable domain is SAVISQKPSRDICQRGTSLTIQCQVDSQVTMMFWYRQQPGQSLTLIATANQGSEATYESGFVIDKFPISRPNLTFSTLTVSNMSPEDSSIYLCSVAGVRYGYTFGSGTRLTVV.

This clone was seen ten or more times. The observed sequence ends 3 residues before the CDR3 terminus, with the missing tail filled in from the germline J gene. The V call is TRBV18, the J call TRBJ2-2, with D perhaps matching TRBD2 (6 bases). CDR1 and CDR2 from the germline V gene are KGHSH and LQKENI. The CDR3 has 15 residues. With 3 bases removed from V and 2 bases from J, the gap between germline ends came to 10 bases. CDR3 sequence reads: CASSPPDYNTGELFF. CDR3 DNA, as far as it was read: TGTGCCAGCTCACCGCCGGACTATAACACCGGGGAG.

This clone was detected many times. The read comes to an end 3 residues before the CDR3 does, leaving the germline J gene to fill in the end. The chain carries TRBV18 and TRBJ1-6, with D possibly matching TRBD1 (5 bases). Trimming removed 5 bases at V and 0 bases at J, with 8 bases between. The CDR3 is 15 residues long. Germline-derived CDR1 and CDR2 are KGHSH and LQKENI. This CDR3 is CASSSDSSYNSPLHF. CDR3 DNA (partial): TGTGCCAGCTCATCCGACAGCTCCTATAATTCACCC.

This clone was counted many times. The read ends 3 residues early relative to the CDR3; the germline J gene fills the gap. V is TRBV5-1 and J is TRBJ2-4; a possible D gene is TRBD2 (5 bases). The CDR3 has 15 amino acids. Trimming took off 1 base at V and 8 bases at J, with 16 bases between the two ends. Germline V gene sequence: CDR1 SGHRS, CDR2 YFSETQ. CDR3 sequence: CASSLLQRPEDIQYF. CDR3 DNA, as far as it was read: TGCGCCAGCAGCTTGCTCCAGCGGCCAGAAGACATT.

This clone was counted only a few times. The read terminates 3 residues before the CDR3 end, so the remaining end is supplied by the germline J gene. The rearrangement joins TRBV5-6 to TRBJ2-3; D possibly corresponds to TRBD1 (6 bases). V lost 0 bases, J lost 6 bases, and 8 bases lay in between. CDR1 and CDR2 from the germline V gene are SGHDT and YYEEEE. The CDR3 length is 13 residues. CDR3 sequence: CASSLVQGDTQYF. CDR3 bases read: TGTGCCAGCAGCTTGGTGCAGGGGGATACG.

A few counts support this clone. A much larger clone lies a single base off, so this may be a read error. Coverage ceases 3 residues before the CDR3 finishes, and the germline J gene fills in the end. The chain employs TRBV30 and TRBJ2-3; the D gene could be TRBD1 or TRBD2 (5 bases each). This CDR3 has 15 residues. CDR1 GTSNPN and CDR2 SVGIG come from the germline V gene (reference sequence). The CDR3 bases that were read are TGTGCCTGGAGTCAAAAAAGGGGAGAGAATCAGCCG. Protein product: CAWSQKRGENQP. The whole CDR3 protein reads CAWSQKRGENQPQYF.